The 31 T cell receptor beta chains reported below all come from one sample, sequenced in a study of cytomegalovirus exposure and HLA in healthy donors. Researchers ran the PCR with 60 Vbeta and 13 Jbeta primers. Using immunoSEQ multiplex PCR, the repertoire was profiled, and TCRdb retains in-frame clones only, with some absent. This sample has approximately 56,000 clones, with about 71% found just once. The sample was PBMCs. The source is a woman between 45 and 65 years old in good health and CMV-seropositive.

This clone was counted a single time. The J gene is TRBJ2-7, the V gene TRBV29-1, with D possibly TRBD2 on 6 matching bases. Trimming removed 4 bases from V and 1 base from J, with 14 bases in between. Germline values: CDR1 SQVTM, CDR2 ANQGSEA. The CDR3 consists of 14 residues. CDR3 loop: CSVVAGTSSYEQYF. The CDR3 DNA reads as TGCAGCGTTGTCGCGGGGACCTCTTCCTACGAGCAGTACTTC.

The chain's CDR3 is CASSPDRGYGYTF. The CDR3 bases are TGCGCCAGCAGCCCGGACAGGGGCTATGGCTACACCTTC. This chain connects TRBV4-1 to TRBJ1-2, with TRBD1 matching 9 bases. V lost 4 bases to trimming and J lost 4 bases; unmatched junction nucleotides: 1. The CDR3 consists of 13 residues. Looked up from germline, CDR1 is MGHRA and CDR2 is YSYEKL.

This rearrangement joins TRBV7-9 to TRBJ2-3, with 8 nucleotides matching TRBD2. Trimming cost V 5 bases and J 4 bases; bases outside gene matches: 8. Germline assignment: CDR1 SEHNR and CDR2 FQNEAQ (reference sequence). The length of the CDR3 is 15 residues. The CDR3 region is CASSTTGGRADTQYF. CDR3 nucleotide sequence: TGTGCCAGCAGCACCACGGGAGGGAGGGCAGATACGCAGTATTTT.

This chain joins TRBV10-1 and TRBJ2-1; TRBD1 matches at 7 bases. The V gene's germline CDR1 is WNHNN and CDR2 SYGVQD (reference sequence). The CDR3 runs to 15 residues. Trimming at V came to 0 bases and at J to 2 bases, leaving 1 base not matched to a gene. CDR3 amino acids: CASSESGTAYNEQFF. Written as DNA, the CDR3 is TGCGCCAGCAGTGAGTCAGGGACAGCCTACAATGAGCAGTTCTTC.

There are a few counts of this clone. This chain joins TRBV5-1 and TRBJ2-1, with D perhaps TRBD2 (6 bases). With 6 bases removed from V and 7 bases from J, the gap between germline ends came to 17 bases. Germline CDR1 is SGHRS and CDR2 is YFSETQ. The CDR3 runs 14 residues. The CDR3 loop reads CASKYPGLDNEQFF. CDR3 nucleotides: TGCGCCAGCAAATACCCGGGACTCGATAATGAGCAGTTCTTC.

This clone appeared a few times. This sequence joins TRBV6-4 and TRBJ1-1; possible D gene TRBD1, 5 bases. The length of the CDR3 is 13 residues. V lost 4 bases and J 0 bases, leaving 6 bases between the germline ends. CDR1 and CDR2 from the germline V gene are MRHNA and SNTAGT. CDR3 amino acids: CASSGQLNTEAFF. The CDR3 coding sequence is TGTGCCAGCAGTGGACAGCTGAACACTGAAGCTTTCTTT.

This clone was counted between two and nine times. V gene TRBV6-4 combines with J gene TRBJ1-5, with a weak D call TRBD1 (6 bases). From germline, CDR1 is MRHNA and CDR2 SNTAGT. The V end lost 1 base, the J end lost 7 bases, and 26 bases lay between the germline ends. This CDR3 has 19 amino acids. In nucleotides, the CDR3 is TGTGCCAGCAGTGACTTTTCCGGGACACATACCCCTAATGGACAGCCCCAGCATTTT. Amino acid sequence: CASSDFSGTHTPNGQPQHF.

The V call is TRBV30, the J call TRBJ2-1; 8 bases line up with TRBD1. V lost 4 bases and J lost 5; bases outside the gene matches: 7. CDR3 length: 14 residues. Germline V lookup: CDR1 GTSNPN, CDR2 SVGIG (reference sequence). CDR3 bases: TGTGCCTGGATAGTGTGGACAGGGCACAATGAGCAGTTCTTC. Its protein product is CAWIVWTGHNEQFF.

The table lists this clone with a few counts. The V and J genes are TRBV30 and TRBJ1-1; D is ambiguous. Germline assignment: CDR1 GTSNPN and CDR2 SVGIG (reference sequence). The CDR3 is 13 amino acids. Trimming removed 3 bases from V and 0 bases from J, with 8 bases in between. The CDR3 nucleotides are TGTGCCTGGAGGAGGGATCTGAACACTGAAGCTTTCTTT. Translating gives CAWRRDLNTEAFF.

V gene TRBV10-1 combines with J gene TRBJ2-1; TRBD2 matches at 13 bases. The germline CDR1 and CDR2 sequences are WNHNN and SYGVQD (reference sequence). Unmatched junction bases numbered 6, after V lost 8 bases and J lost 5 bases. The CDR3 spans 15 residues. Written as DNA, the CDR3 is TGCGCCAGCGGCGGGACTAGCGGGGACAACAATGAGCAGTTCTTC. Translated, it gives CASGGTSGDNNEQFF.

As regards this clone: The junction does not match germline at one end; this may be a read error. The chain employs TRBV29-1 and TRBJ2-1; TRBD2 might be the D (6 bases). The CDR3 runs to 13 residues. The germline V gene encodes CDR1 SQVTM and CDR2 ANQGSEA. The CDR3: CGASVFSYNEQFF. The DNA for the CDR3 is TGTGGGGCTAGCGTATTCTCCTACAATGAGCAGTTCTTC.

The chain is built from TRBV15 and TRBJ1-2; D possibly corresponds to TRBD1 (6 bases). CDR3 length equals 17 residues. From germline, CDR1 is LNHNV and CDR2 YYDKDF (reference sequence). V shed 1 base and J shed 2 bases, with 17 bases lying between them. The CDR3 bases are TGTGCCACCAGCAGAGGGGTACAACAGGGCTTGAACTATGGCTACACCTTC. As protein: CATSRGVQQGLNYGYTF.

The genes are TRBV19 and TRBJ2-4; 9 bases align to TRBD2. Unmatched junction bases numbered 9, after V lost 9 bases and J lost 6 bases. The CDR3 has 14 amino acids. Germline V gene sequence: CDR1 LNHDA, CDR2 SQIVND (reference sequence). The CDR3 reads CARHSGSGRNIQYF. The CDR3 nucleotides read TGTGCCAGACATAGCGGGAGCGGTAGAAACATTCAGTACTTC. Looking up the rest from reference TRBV19 and TRBJ2-4 gives the full variable domain: DGGITQSPKYLFRKEGQNVTLSCEQNLNHDAMYWYRQDPGQGLRLIYYSQIVNDFQKGDIAEGYSVSREKKESFPLTVTSAQKNPTAFYLCARHSGSGRNIQYFGAGTRLSVL.

The CDR3 sequence is CASSPRVGSGTQYF. The CDR3 DNA is TGTGCCAGCAGCCCGAGGGTAGGGAGTGGGACCCAGTACTTC. The chain joins TRBV7-3 to TRBJ2-5; the D gene is possibly TRBD2 (5 bases). CDR1 and CDR2 (germline): SGHTA, FQGTGA. V lost 5 bases and J lost 7, with 17 bases in between. The CDR3 contains 14 residues.

The table lists this clone with a few counts. The chain is built from TRBV28 and TRBJ1-2; D not resolved. There are 12 residues in the CDR3. Germline V CDR1 and CDR2: MDHEN, SYDVKM. Trimming took 10 bases from V and 6 from J, leaving 15 bases between them. DNA of the CDR3: TGTGCCACTACAGAGGGTAGGGATGGCTACACCTTC. It translates to CATTEGRDGYTF.

The rearrangement links TRBV5-1 to TRBJ2-5; 13 bases are shared with TRBD2. With V trimmed by 0 bases and J by 5 bases, 4 bases remained unmatched. Germline-derived CDR1 and CDR2 are SGHRS and YFSETQ. The length of the CDR3 is 16 residues. The CDR3 nucleotides are TGCGCCAGCAGCTTGGTGACTAGCGGGGGGCGGGAGACCCAGTACTTC. This translates into CASSLVTSGGRETQYF.

V is TRBV28 and J is TRBJ2-7; 9 nucleotides align to TRBD1. J lost 1 base, V lost 6 bases, and 4 bases had no gene match. CDR3 size: 14 residues. Germline assignment: CDR1 MDHEN and CDR2 SYDVKM. Here the CDR3 reads CASRFGTGSYEQYF. The CDR3 bases are TGTGCCAGCAGATTCGGGACAGGGTCCTACGAGCAGTACTTC.

The chain uses TRBV7-2 and TRBJ2-3; D remains unclear. The germline V and J ends were trimmed by 3 bases and 2 bases, with 3 bases remaining between them. Germline loops: CDR1 SGHTA, CDR2 FQGNSA. The CDR3 sequence is 12 residues long. CDR3 residues: CASSFFTDTQYF. The DNA of the CDR3 is TGTGCCAGCAGCTTCTTCACAGATACGCAGTATTTT.

This clone showed up just a few times. The chain carries TRBV6-5 and TRBJ1-5; maybe TRBD1 (5 bases). This CDR3 has 15 amino acids. From germline, CDR1 is MNHEY and CDR2 SVGAGI. The V end lost 8 bases, the J end lost 2 bases, and 16 bases lay between the germline ends. The CDR3 bases are TGTGCCAGCCGAAGATCGGGGGACGGCAATCAGCCCCAGCATTTT. Its protein product is CASRRSGDGNQPQHF.

The rearrangement joins TRBV18 to TRBJ2-7; perhaps TRBD1 as D (6 bases). In germline, CDR1 is KGHSH, CDR2 LQKENI. The CDR3 consists of 13 residues. V was shortened by 6 bases and J by 2 bases, with 11 bases between the two germline ends. CDR3 loop: CASSQGSTYEQYF. In DNA, the CDR3 is TGTGCCAGCTCTCAGGGGTCTACCTACGAGCAGTACTTC.

V gene TRBV27 combines with J gene TRBJ2-5, with D hard to call. The V end was cut by 2 bases, the J end by 7 bases, with 14 bases between. The CDR3 has 14 residues. The germline V gene encodes CDR1 MNHEY and CDR2 SMNVEV (reference sequence). This chain's CDR3 is CASSLDPSGGTQYF. The CDR3 coding sequence is TGTGCCAGCAGTTTAGACCCATCCGGCGGGACCCAGTACTTC.

The chain has TRBV10-3 and TRBJ1-2; no firm D call. Trimming took 2 bases from V and 4 from J, leaving 5 bases between them. The CDR3 has 12 residues. The V gene's germline CDR1 is ENHRY and CDR2 SYGVKD. CDR3 sequence (DNA): TGTGCCATCAGTGAGGGCAGCTATGGCTACACCTTC. It translates to CAISEGSYGYTF.

The chain recombines TRBV7-3 with TRBJ2-7; D gene unclear. The CDR3 spans 15 residues. Deletions cut 5 bases from V and 6 bases from J, with 20 bases between. The germline V gene encodes CDR1 SGHTA and CDR2 FQGTGA. The DNA of the CDR3 is TGTGCCAGCAGCCTCGACTCGACCCTGCTGAGCGAGCAGTACTTC. Amino acid sequence: CASSLDSTLLSEQYF.

The chain is built from TRBV27 and TRBJ1-6; TRBD1 matches at 9 bases. Germline V gene lookup returns CDR1 MNHEY and CDR2 SMNVEV (reference sequence). Trimming at V came to 5 bases and at J to 5 bases, leaving 7 bases not matched to a gene. CDR3 length: 16 amino acids. The CDR3 loop is CASSPARTGDNSPLHF. The DNA for the CDR3 is TGTGCCAGCAGTCCCGCTCGGACAGGGGATAATTCACCCCTCCACTTT.

As DNA, the CDR3 is TGTGCCAGCTCGGGAAGAACTTCCGGGACTAATGAAAAACTGTTTTTT. Encoded protein: CASSGRTSGTNEKLFF. This chain links TRBV2 with TRBJ1-4; D remains unclear. The germline CDR1 and CDR2 sequences are SNHLY and FYNNEI. The V gene lost 8 bases and the J gene lost 2 bases, with 18 bases spanning the gap. The CDR3 has 16 amino acids.

This clone has ten or more counts. The rearrangement uses TRBV5-6 and TRBJ2-1; 7 bases are a match to TRBD2. The J segment lost 6 bases and the V segment lost 7 bases, leaving 10 bases of the junction unmatched. This CDR3 region has 14 residues. Germline CDR1 SGHDT, CDR2 YYEEEE. CDR3 coding DNA: TGTGCCAGCTCACGGGGCGGGAGTCTCAATGAGCAGTTCTTC. It translates to CASSRGGSLNEQFF.

The V call is TRBV19, the J call TRBJ2-1, with TRBD2 as a possible D gene (5 bases). The CDR3 is 14 residues long. Trimming removed 7 bases at V and 3 bases at J, with 13 bases between. Germline lookup yields CDR1 LNHDA and CDR2 SQIVND (reference sequence). CDR3 amino acids: CASTPSLRYNEQFF. As DNA, the CDR3 is TGTGCCAGTACCCCTAGCCTACGCTACAATGAGCAGTTCTTC.

This chain joins TRBV21-1 and TRBJ2-7; the table's D call, TRBD1, was not checked against the DNA. TRBV21-1 is listed as a pseudogene. The CDR3 consists of 12 residues. This CDR3 reads CASSLVGSHQYF. The DNA of the CDR3 is TGTGCCAGCAGTCTCGTGGGCTCTCACCAGTACTTC.

The chain uses TRBV28 and TRBJ2-1; D possibly corresponds to TRBD2 (6 bases). The CDR3 covers 17 residues. Trimming cost V 3 bases and J 6 bases, with 21 bases left between them. Per the germline V gene, CDR1 is MDHEN and CDR2 is SYDVKM. CDR3 sequence reads: CASSFGMTGVWGNEQFF. The CDR3 coding sequence is TGTGCCAGCAGTTTTGGTATGACGGGAGTCTGGGGCAATGAGCAGTTCTTC. The entire variable domain, with the rest obtained from reference TRBV28 and TRBJ2-1, is as follows: DVKVTQSSRYLVKRTGEKVFLECVQDMDHENMFWYRQDPGLGLRLIYFSYDVKMKEKGDIPEGYSVSREKKERFSLILESASTNQTSMYLCASSFGMTGVWGNEQFFGPGTRLTVL.

This clone has a handful of counts. This chain links TRBV4-2 with TRBJ1-2, with 7 bases lining up with TRBD1. V lost 0 bases to trimming and J lost 3 bases; unmatched junction nucleotides: 7. CDR1 and CDR2 (germline): LGHNA, YNFKEQ. There are 16 residues in the CDR3. The CDR3 spells CASSQDGTAEYYGYTF. As DNA, the CDR3 is TGTGCCAGCAGCCAAGATGGGACAGCAGAGTACTATGGCTACACCTTC.

The rearrangement uses TRBV18 and TRBJ2-1, with 7 bases matching TRBD1. V was clipped by 3 bases and J by 6 bases; unmatched bases: 11. This CDR3 is 16 amino acids long. Germline V CDR1 and CDR2: KGHSH, LQKENI. The CDR3: CASSPQGQVNRNEQFF. The CDR3 nucleotides are TGTGCCAGCTCACCCCAAGGACAGGTCAATCGCAATGAGCAGTTCTTC.